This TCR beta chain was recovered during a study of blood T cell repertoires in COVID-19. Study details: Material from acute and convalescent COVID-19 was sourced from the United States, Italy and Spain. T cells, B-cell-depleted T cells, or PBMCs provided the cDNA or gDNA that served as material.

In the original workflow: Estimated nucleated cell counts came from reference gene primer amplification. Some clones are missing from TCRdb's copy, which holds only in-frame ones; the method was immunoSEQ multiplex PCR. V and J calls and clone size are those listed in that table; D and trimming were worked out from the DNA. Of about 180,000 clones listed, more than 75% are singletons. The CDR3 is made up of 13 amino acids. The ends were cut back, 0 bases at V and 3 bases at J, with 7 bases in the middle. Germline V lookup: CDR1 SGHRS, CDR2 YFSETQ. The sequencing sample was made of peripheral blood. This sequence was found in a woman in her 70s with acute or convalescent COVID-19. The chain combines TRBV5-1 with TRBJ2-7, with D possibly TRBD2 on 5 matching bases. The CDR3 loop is CASSLARGYEQYF. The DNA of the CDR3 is TGCGCCAGCAGCTTGGCCCGGGGCTACGAGCAGTACTTC.